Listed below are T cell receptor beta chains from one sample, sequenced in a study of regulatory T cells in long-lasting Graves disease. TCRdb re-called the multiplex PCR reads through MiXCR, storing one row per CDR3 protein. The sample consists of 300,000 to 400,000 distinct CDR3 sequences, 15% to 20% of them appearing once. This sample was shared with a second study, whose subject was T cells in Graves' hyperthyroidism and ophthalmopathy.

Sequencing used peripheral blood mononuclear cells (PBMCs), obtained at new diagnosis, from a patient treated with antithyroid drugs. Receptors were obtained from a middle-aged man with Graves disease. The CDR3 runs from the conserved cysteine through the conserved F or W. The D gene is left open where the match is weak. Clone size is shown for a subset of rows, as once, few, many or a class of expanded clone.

CDR3: CASRKARDTETQYF
DNA: TGTGCCAGTAGAAAAGCGAGGGACACTGAGACCCAGTACTTC
V: TRBV19
J: TRBJ2-5
D: .
size: many

CDR3: CASSLGTGKGETQYF
DNA: TGTGCCAGCAGCTTAGGGACAGGGAAGGGGGAGACCCAGTACTTC
V: TRBV7-2
J: TRBJ2-5
D: TRBD1
size: many

CDR3: CASRLGSSSYNEQFF
DNA: TGCGCCAGCAGGTTAGGATCAAGCTCCTACAATGAGCAGTTCTTC
V: TRBV5-1
J: TRBJ2-1
D: .
size: .

CDR3: CASNSGWFEAFF
DNA: TGTGCCAGCAATTCAGGGTGGTTTGAAGCTTTCTTT
V: TRBV2
J: TRBJ1-1
D: .
size: many

CDR3: CSVEVDTYEQYF
DNA: TGCAGCGTTGAAGTGGACACCTACGAGCAGTACTTC
V: TRBV29-1
J: TRBJ2-7
D: .
size: .

CDR3: CASQDRLIRSELFF
DNA: TGTGCCAGCCAGGACAGGCTGATACGGTCGGAGCTGTTTTTT
V: TRBV28
J: TRBJ2-2
D: TRBD1
size: many

CDR3: CASRISGDTQYF
DNA: TGTGCCAGTAGGATCTCTGGAGATACGCAGTATTTT
V: TRBV19
J: TRBJ2-3
D: .
size: many

CDR3: CASSTGHGRRAFF
DNA: TGTGCCAGCAGTACCGGACACGGACGGAGAGCTTTCTTT
V: TRBV6-1
J: TRBJ1-1
D: .
size: many

CDR3: CASSTRFRDSPDSNQPQHF
DNA: TGTGCCAGCAGCACTCGTTTCCGGGACAGCCCTGATAGCAATCAGCCCCAGCATTTT
V: TRBV7-2
J: TRBJ1-5
D: TRBD1
size: .

CDR3: CASSSLTGDETQYF
DNA: TGTGCCAGCAGCTCGTTGACAGGGGACGAGACCCAGTACTTC
V: TRBV11-3
J: TRBJ2-5
D: TRBD1
size: many

CDR3: CASSNLKGGETQYF
DNA: TGTGCCAGCTCAAACCTGAAAGGAGGAGAGACCCAGTACTTC
V: TRBV18
J: TRBJ2-5
D: .
size: few

CDR3: CASKRAGVSYEQYF
DNA: TGTGCCAGCAAGAGAGCGGGGGTTTCCTACGAGCAGTACTTC
V: TRBV6-1
J: TRBJ2-7
D: TRBD2
size: many

CDR3: CASSQERLQGAYGCTF
DNA: TGCGCCAGCAGCCAAGAACGGCTACAGGGGGCCTATGGCTGCACCTTC
V: TRBV4-1
J: TRBJ1-2
D: TRBD1
size: .

CDR3: CASSFKVGTQYF
DNA: TGTGCCAGCAGTTTTAAAGTGGGTACGCAGTATTTT
V: TRBV12-3/TRBV12-4
J: TRBJ2-3
D: .
size: many

CDR3: CASSLDSGAVTQYF
DNA: TGCGCCAGCAGCTTGGATAGCGGGGCCGTGACCCAGTACTTC
V: TRBV5-1
J: TRBJ2-5
D: TRBD2
size: many

CDR3: CASSPGQGFTYEQYF
DNA: TGTGCCAGCAGTCCGGGACAGGGGTTCACCTACGAGCAGTACTTC
V: TRBV12-3/TRBV12-4
J: TRBJ2-7
D: TRBD1
size: many

CDR3: CASSPPWGGQPNTDTQYF
DNA: TGTGCCAGCTCACCGCCGTGGGGGGGACAACCGAACACAGATACGCAGTATTTT
V: TRBV18
J: TRBJ2-3
D: .
size: many

CDR3: CASSIRGRGTEAFF
DNA: TGTGCCAGTAGTATCAGGGGGCGCGGTACTGAAGCTTTCTTT
V: TRBV19
J: TRBJ1-1
D: TRBD1
size: .

CDR3: CASRWGNQPQHF
DNA: TGTGCCAGCAGGTGGGGAAATCAGCCCCAGCATTTT
V: TRBV28
J: TRBJ1-5
D: .
size: .

CDR3: CASSQDRGNNQPQHF
DNA: TGCGCCAGCAGCCAGGACAGGGGTAACAATCAGCCCCAGCATTTT
V: TRBV4-1
J: TRBJ1-5
D: TRBD1
size: many

CDR3: CASSNPGGTYEQYF
DNA: TGTGCCAGCAGTAACCCGGGGGGAACCTACGAGCAGTACTTC
V: TRBV28
J: TRBJ2-7
D: TRBD2
size: many

CDR3: CASSSSSRGEQFF
DNA: TGTGCCAGCAGCTCATCGAGTCGTGGTGAGCAGTTCTTC
V: TRBV11-2
J: TRBJ2-1
D: .
size: many

CDR3: CASSEYAGRAGQETQYF
DNA: TGTGCCAGCAGTGAATATGCAGGAAGGGCCGGGCAAGAGACCCAGTACTTC
V: TRBV25-1
J: TRBJ2-5
D: .
size: many

CDR3: CASSRDRGLTAFF
DNA: TGTGCCAGTAGCAGGGACAGGGGGCTTACAGCTTTCTTT
V: TRBV19
J: TRBJ1-1
D: TRBD1
size: .

CDR3: CASSQPADTQYF
DNA: TGTGCCAGCAGCCAACCAGCAGATACGCAGTATTTT
V: TRBV3-1
J: TRBJ2-3
D: .
size: many